This T cell receptor (beta chain) emerged from a study of T cells of healthy individuals. This clonotype occurred many times. MiXCR was run by TCRdb on the 5' RACE reads, yielding one entry per CDR3 protein. This table holds tens of thousands of distinct CDR3 sequences, about 5% found once. Germline values: CDR1 SQVTM, CDR2 ANQGSEA. V lost 4 bases, J lost 10 bases, and 10 bases lay in between. This CDR3 is 10 amino acids long. The sequence derives from a female donor in good health. The chain couples TRBV29-1 to TRBJ2-5, with D possibly called TRBD1 or TRBD2 (6 bases each). As DNA, the CDR3 is TGCAGCGTTGCCCGGGGGCACCAGTACTTC. This sequence encodes CSVARGHQYF.